The entry below describes one T cell receptor (beta chain). These data belong to a study of shared clonotypes between healthy human individuals. As for the study in general: Donors had three CD4 naive, three CD4 memory, two CD8 naive and one CD8 memory plate apiece.

Method: immunoSEQ multiplex PCR; TCRdb's copy keeps in-frame clones and lacks some. Among approximately 1.5 million clones listed, 98% were seen once. Germline CDR1 reads LNHDA; CDR2 reads SQIVND (reference sequence). Trimming shortened V by 4 bases and J by 7 bases, and 16 bases separated the two germline ends. The CDR3 totals 14 residues. Input material: naive CD4+ T cells sorted from blood. Subset defined: CD45RA+ positively selected. The V gene is TRBV19, the J gene TRBJ1-2; D is perhaps TRBD1 (5 bases). This receptor was identified in a man aged 30 to 45 in good health. CDR3 sequence (DNA): TGTGCCAGTAGTAGGCAGGGCCAAACAAGTGGCTACACCTTC. Translating it yields CASSRQGQTSGYTF.